This TCR beta chain was retrieved from a study of CD8+CD57+ T cells in acquired aplastic anemia. Study summary: The study obtained an average of approximately 3 ug of DNA from sorted CD4+ and CD8+ cells.

This clonotype was found many times. The TCR beta profiling, which covered VDJ combination and CDR3 sequence, was carried out using genomic DNA as the template. Each CDR3 protein is one row after TCRdb ran MiXCR on the reads. The sample includes approximately 70,000 distinct CDR3 sequences, around 50% of them seen just once. After removal of 5 bases from V and 6 bases from J, the junction contained 4 bases not matched to a gene. The CDR3 sequence is 13 residues long. From germline, CDR1 is SGHVS and CDR2 FNYEAQ. The chain is built from TRBV7-6 and TRBJ1-2; 9 bases are a match to TRBD1. This clonotype originated in a human donor in good health, serving as a control. The sequencing sample was made of sorted CD4+, CD8+, or CD8+CD57+ T cells (not recorded which) from PBMCs. Here the CDR3 DNA reads TGTGCCAGCAGCCTCCGGGACAGGGATGGCTACACCTTC. Its translation: CASSLRDRDGYTF.